This T cell receptor beta chain was observed in a study of T-cell reconstitution after alpha-beta-depleted transplantation in children. There are many counts of this clonotype. Trimming took off 5 bases at V and 3 bases at J, with 17 bases between the two ends. Germline CDR1 is MNHEY and CDR2 is SVGEGT. The length of the CDR3 is 16 residues. The library targeted TCRbeta and was prepared with unique molecular identifiers. TCRdb processed the PCR reads anew with MiXCR; each CDR3 protein has one entry. Among roughly 220,000 distinct CDR3 sequences, around 13% were seen once, and the ten largest hold approximately 2.9%.

V is TRBV6-2 or TRBV6-3 and J is TRBJ1-5; tentative D call: TRBD1 (5 bases). The clonotype was recovered from a human donor who donated a stem cell graft to a child with acute lymphoblastic leukemia. Sample: PBMCs from the stem cell graft donor, taken from the stem cell graft. CDR3 nucleotide sequence: TGTGCCAGCAGTCGAAACGGGGGGGTGGTCAATCAGCCCCAGCATTTT. Translation gives CASSRNGGVVNQPQHF.